Presented here are 28 T cell receptor beta chains from one specimen sequenced in a study of blood T cell repertoires in COVID-19. Only in-frame clones appear in the TCRdb table, and some are missing; sequencing was by immunoSEQ multiplex PCR. The table records 250,000 to 300,000 clones, around nine tenths of them present only once. Sequencing input: peripheral blood. The receptors derive from a woman in her twenties or thirties with COVID-19, enrolled during active disease.

A single count supports this clone. V usage is TRBV19 and J usage is TRBJ2-6; a weak D match, TRBD1 (8 bases). The CDR3 spans 18 residues. The V gene's germline CDR1 is LNHDA and CDR2 SQIVND (reference sequence). The germline V and J ends were trimmed by 9 bases and 2 bases, with 23 bases remaining between them. CDR3 loop: CASQSGTGTYTGANVLTF. CDR3 in DNA: TGTGCCAGCCAAAGCGGGACAGGTACATATACTGGGGCCAACGTCCTGACTTTC.

The chain recombines TRBV7-8 with TRBJ1-5; D call uncertain. The CDR3 consists of 13 residues. The germline V and J ends were trimmed by 1 base and 10 bases, with 11 bases remaining between them. Germline V gene lookup returns CDR1 SGHVS and CDR2 FQNEAQ. CDR3 nucleotide sequence: TGTGCCAGCAGCTTAGGAGGACTCAGACCCCAGCATTTT. Its translation: CASSLGGLRPQHF.

The chain has TRBV27 and TRBJ2-1; 7 bases map to TRBD1. This CDR3 is built from 17 residues. V trimming: 5 bases; J trimming: 1 base; junction bases outside the gene matches: 11. Germline loops: CDR1 MNHEY, CDR2 SMNVEV (reference sequence). CDR3: CASSLTGALYSYNEQFF. The CDR3 DNA sequence: TGTGCCAGCAGTCTAACAGGGGCCCTTTATTCCTACAATGAGCAGTTCTTC.

V usage is TRBV20-1 and J usage is TRBJ1-4; 9 positions match TRBD1. V was pared by 3 bases and J by 3 bases, with 5 bases of the junction left unmatched. The CDR3 spans 15 residues. Germline CDR1 and CDR2: DFQATT and SNEGSKA (reference sequence). CDR3 DNA sequence: TGCAGTGCTAGTTCCCGGGACAGGGCTAATGAAAAACTGTTTTTT. Translated: CSASSRDRANEKLFF.

The genes are TRBV28 and TRBJ2-7; 7 bases map to TRBD1. Germline trimming cut 6 bases from V and 5 bases from J; bases unmatched to any gene: 10. The CDR3 is 14 amino acids. Germline V CDR1 and CDR2: MDHEN, SYDVKM. DNA for the CDR3: TGTGCCAGCAGCCAGCGGACAGGTCGGAACGAGCAGTACTTC. Encoded protein: CASSQRTGRNEQYF. The whole variable domain, remainder taken from reference TRBV28 and TRBJ2-7, is DVKVTQSSRYLVKRTGEKVFLECVQDMDHENMFWYRQDPGLGLRLIYFSYDVKMKEKGDIPEGYSVSREKKERFSLILESASTNQTSMYLCASSQRTGRNEQYFGPGTRLTVT.

The chain joins TRBV5-5 to TRBJ2-1; D perhaps matches TRBD1 (6 bases). The ends were cut back, 4 bases at V and 1 base at J, with 18 bases in the middle. CDR1 and CDR2 (germline): SGHKS, YYEKEE (reference sequence). There are 17 residues in the CDR3. The CDR3 DNA is TGTGCCAGCAGCGTGGCCTCCGGGACACAATCCTACAATGAGCAGTTCTTC. Translated: CASSVASGTQSYNEQFF.

The chain has TRBV2 and TRBJ1-4; 7 bases agree with TRBD1. Germline values: CDR1 SNHLY, CDR2 FYNNEI. The V and J ends lost 6 bases and 8 bases, in that order; junction bases with no gene match: 3. The CDR3 loop spans 12 amino acids. The CDR3 region is CASRAGGEKLFF. DNA of the CDR3: TGTGCCAGCAGGGCAGGGGGGGAAAAACTGTTTTTT. The variable domain in full, with the rest retrieved from reference TRBV2 and TRBJ1-4, is EPEVTQTPSHQVTQMGQEVILRCVPISNHLYFYWYRQILGQKVEFLVSFYNNEISEKSEIFDDQFSVERPDGSNFTLKIRSTKLEDSAMYFCASRAGGEKLFFGSGTQLSVL.

The V call is TRBV5-4, the J call TRBJ1-2; no clear D. Germline lookup yields CDR1 SGHNT and CDR2 YYREEE (reference sequence). The V and J ends lost 4 bases and 8 bases respectively, with 12 bases between them. The CDR3 is 12 amino acids. CDR3 sequence: CASSLGNVGYTF. In DNA form, the CDR3 reads TGTGCCAGCAGCCTCGGGAATGTGGGCTACACCTTC.

A few counts support this clone. The chain joins TRBV21-1 to TRBJ1-2. TRBV21-1 is a listed pseudogene. The CDR3 has 18 amino acids. The CDR3 nucleotides are TGTGCCAGCAGCAAAGCGCGGAGGGGAGGGACCCTTTACTATGGCTACACCTTC. Its protein product is CASSKARRGGTLYYGYTF.

In its sample, this clone was seen once. This chain uses TRBV11-2 with TRBJ1-6, with D tentatively TRBD1 (5 bases). The CDR3 consists of 16 residues. V was pared by 0 bases and J by 3 bases, with 9 bases between. Looked up from germline, CDR1 is SGHAT and CDR2 is FQNNGV. CDR3 DNA sequence: TGTGCCAGCAGCTTAGATATGGGGGGCTATAATTCACCCCTCCACTTT. Amino acid sequence: CASSLDMGGYNSPLHF.

Here the CDR3 reads CASSEEEGSGNQPQHF. CDR3 sequence (DNA): TGTGCCAGCAGTGAAGAGGAGGGATCGGGCAATCAGCCCCAGCATTTT. The rearrangement uses TRBV6-1 and TRBJ1-5; D gene uncertain. V was cut by 1 base and J by 2 bases, with 12 bases left in between. The CDR3 runs to 16 residues. In germline, CDR1 is MNHNS, CDR2 SASEGT.

The V gene is TRBV28, the J gene TRBJ2-5; possibly TRBD2 for D (7 bases). Germline loops: CDR1 MDHEN, CDR2 SYDVKM. Trimming left V 11 bases short and J 5 bases short, with 15 bases between. This CDR3 is built from 12 residues. The CDR3 DNA is TGTGCCTCAAGGGGGGGGCGGGAGACCCAGTACTTC. The encoded protein is CASRGGRETQYF.

The V and J genes are TRBV24-1 and TRBJ2-2; TRBD1 aligns across 10 bases. The trim removed 4 bases at V and 6 bases at J, leaving 7 bases unmatched. The CDR3 runs 16 residues. Germline values: CDR1 KGHDR, CDR2 SFDVKD. Written as DNA, the CDR3 is TGTGCCACCAGTGACAGGGACAGGGGTGGACCCGGGGAGCTGTTTTTT. This translates into CATSDRDRGGPGELFF.

This clone was seen just once. V gene TRBV28 combines with J gene TRBJ2-1, with a tentative D call TRBD2 (5 bases). Trimming cost V 6 bases and J 7 bases, with 16 bases left between them. Germline assignment: CDR1 MDHEN and CDR2 SYDVKM. CDR3 length equals 14 residues. CDR3 in amino acids: CASSIPGSWNEQFF. The CDR3 nucleotides read TGTGCCAGCAGCATCCCGGGGAGCTGGAATGAGCAGTTCTTC.

A single count supports this clone. The genes are TRBV5-8 and TRBJ2-3, with 14 bases that match TRBD2. The CDR3 length is 17 residues. Germline CDR1 is SGHTS and CDR2 is YDEGEE. The J segment lost 6 bases and the V segment lost 6 bases, leaving 12 bases of the junction unmatched. CDR3 sequence: CASNPAGTSGSMDTQYF. The CDR3 DNA is TGTGCCAGCAACCCCGCCGGGACTAGCGGGAGTATGGATACGCAGTATTTT.

This clone was found once. As DNA, the CDR3 is TGTGCCAGCTCCGTCAGGGGGCTTGGCTACACCTTC. Translated: CASSVRGLGYTF. The V and J genes are TRBV5-8 and TRBJ1-2; 8 bases are a match to TRBD1. CDR3 length: 12 residues. Germline loops: CDR1 SGHTS, CDR2 YDEGEE. V dropped 7 bases and J dropped 7; count of bases not matched to a gene: 6.

This clone has just one count. This chain links TRBV3-1 (or the pseudogene TRBV3-2) with TRBJ2-7; tentatively, D is TRBD2 (6 bases). Per the germline V gene, CDR1 is LGHDT and CDR2 is YNNKEL (reference sequence). Trimming cost V 3 bases and J 9 bases, with 18 bases left between them. This CDR3 comprises 14 residues. CDR3 DNA sequence: TGTGCCAGCAGCCACGGGCAGGGCGCCGGGGGGCAGTACTTC. This translates into CASSHGQGAGGQYF.

The V gene is TRBV11-2, the J gene TRBJ1-2; the D gene is possibly TRBD1 (6 bases). Trimming took 5 bases from V and 8 from J, leaving 12 bases between them. CDR3 size: 12 residues. Germline V gene lookup returns CDR1 SGHAT and CDR2 FQNNGV. This CDR3 is CASSQDSSGYTF. The DNA of the CDR3 is TGTGCCAGCAGCCAGGACAGTTCCGGCTACACCTTC.

The chain carries TRBV3-1 (or the pseudogene TRBV3-2) and TRBJ2-6, with 8 bases identical to TRBD2. The CDR3 has 19 amino acids. V gave up 0 bases and J gave up 2 bases; unmatched junction bases: 9. The germline V gene has CDR1 LGHDT and CDR2 YNNKEL (reference sequence). For the CDR3, the DNA is TGTGCCAGCAGCCAAGACGTTATCTGCGGGAGGACTGGGGCCAACGTCCTGACTTTC. The encoded protein is CASSQDVICGRTGANVLTF.

The genes are TRBV9 and TRBJ1-2; 7 positions match TRBD1. The V and J ends lost 4 bases and 1 base, in that order; junction bases with no gene match: 4. This CDR3 is built from 14 residues. CDR1 is SGDLS, CDR2 YYNGEE, per germline. The CDR3 region is CASSTQGGNYGYTF. For the CDR3, the DNA is TGTGCCAGCAGCACCCAGGGGGGTAACTATGGCTACACCTTC.

The genes are TRBV7-3 and TRBJ1-1; perhaps TRBD1 as D (5 bases). The CDR3 extends over 12 amino acids. Germline CDR1 SGHTA, CDR2 FQGTGA. V shed 8 bases and J shed 1 base, with 8 bases lying between them. CDR3 sequence reads: CASGGENTEAFF. The CDR3 coding sequence is TGTGCCAGCGGGGGGGAGAACACTGAAGCTTTCTTT.

The CDR3 is CASSETGPNEKLFF. The CDR3 DNA sequence: TGTGCCAGCAGTGAGACAGGGCCAAATGAAAAACTGTTTTTT. The rearrangement joins TRBV2 to TRBJ1-4; 7 bases fit TRBD1. Per germline, CDR1 SNHLY and CDR2 FYNNEI. The junction had 3 bases not matched to a gene; V was cut back by 3 bases and J by 5 bases. The CDR3 spans 14 residues.

V gene TRBV4-1 combines with J gene TRBJ2-7, with 7 bases fitting TRBD2. V shed 0 bases, J shed 3 bases, and the junction held 8 bases outside the gene matches. From germline, CDR1 is MGHRA and CDR2 YSYEKL. The length of the CDR3 is 16 residues. CDR3 region: CASSQEIPGGLYEQYF. The CDR3 DNA follows: TGCGCCAGCAGCCAAGAGATACCGGGAGGCCTCTACGAGCAGTACTTC.

For this clone: Germline and junction disagree at one end, which may indicate a read error. CDR3 DNA sequence: TGTGCTAGCAGCTTAAGCGGGAGCTCCTACAATGAGCAGTTCTTC. This gives the protein CASSLSGSSYNEQFF. The V gene is TRBV7-7, the J gene TRBJ2-1, with TRBD2 matching over 8 bases. The CDR3 is made up of 15 amino acids. Germline CDR1 SSHAT, CDR2 FNYEAQ (reference sequence).

The chain recombines TRBV7-9 with TRBJ1-3; D not resolved. This CDR3 region has 14 residues. V was clipped by 1 base and J by 2 bases, with 6 bases between them. Germline CDR1 and CDR2: SEHNR and FQNEAQ (reference sequence). Written as DNA, the CDR3 is TGTGCCAGCAGCTTAGGGGAGGCTGGAAACACCATATATTTT. Translated: CASSLGEAGNTIYF.

The chain is built from TRBV27 and TRBJ2-7; maybe TRBD1 (5 bases). Germline V CDR1 and CDR2: MNHEY, SMNVEV (reference sequence). The CDR3 is made up of 15 amino acids. The V gene lost 0 bases and the J gene lost 3 bases, with 12 bases spanning the gap. CDR3 coding DNA: TGTGCCAGCAGTTTATCGAGAGACAGAAGCTACGAGCAGTACTTC. Protein: CASSLSRDRSYEQYF.

The rearrangement uses TRBV7-9 and TRBJ1-1; 8 bases are shared with TRBD1. The CDR3 consists of 14 residues. V lost 5 bases and J lost 10; bases outside the gene matches: 12. Germline CDR1 is SEHNR and CDR2 is FQNEAQ (reference sequence). CDR3 coding DNA: TGTGCCAGCAGCATCGGGACAGGAGAACGGGGAGCTTTCTTT. Translation: CASSIGTGERGAFF.

V usage is TRBV6-5 and J usage is TRBJ1-6; D is possibly TRBD1 (5 bases). In germline, CDR1 is MNHEY, CDR2 SVGAGI. The V gene lost 6 bases and the J gene lost 9 bases, with 15 bases spanning the gap. The CDR3 runs 14 residues. The CDR3 DNA is TGTGCCAGCAGGGGGGGAGCTCGGGGTTCACCCCTCCACTTT. It codes for CASRGGARGSPLHF.